The present entry profiles one T cell receptor beta chain with its context. This entry is derived from a study of blood T cell repertoires in COVID-19. In the study overall: T cells, B-cell-depleted T cells, or PBMCs supplied cDNA or gDNA.

Cohorts were assigned according to the clinical history that participants reported. Some clones are missing from TCRdb's copy, which holds only in-frame ones; the method was immunoSEQ multiplex PCR. The sample carries 380,000 or so clones, 88% recorded once. The sample taken for sequencing was PBMCs or T cells enriched from blood (not recorded which). This TCR derives from a woman aged 40 to 50 with acute COVID-19.

The CDR3 spells CASTLQGGNEQFF. The CDR3 region has the DNA TGTGCCAGCACCTTACAGGGGGGGAATGAGCAGTTCTTC. The rearrangement joins TRBV5-4 to TRBJ2-1; D perhaps matches TRBD1 (8 bases). The V and J ends lost 6 bases and 7 bases respectively, with 14 bases between them. The CDR3 totals 13 residues. Germline CDR1 is SGHNT and CDR2 is YYREEE (reference sequence).